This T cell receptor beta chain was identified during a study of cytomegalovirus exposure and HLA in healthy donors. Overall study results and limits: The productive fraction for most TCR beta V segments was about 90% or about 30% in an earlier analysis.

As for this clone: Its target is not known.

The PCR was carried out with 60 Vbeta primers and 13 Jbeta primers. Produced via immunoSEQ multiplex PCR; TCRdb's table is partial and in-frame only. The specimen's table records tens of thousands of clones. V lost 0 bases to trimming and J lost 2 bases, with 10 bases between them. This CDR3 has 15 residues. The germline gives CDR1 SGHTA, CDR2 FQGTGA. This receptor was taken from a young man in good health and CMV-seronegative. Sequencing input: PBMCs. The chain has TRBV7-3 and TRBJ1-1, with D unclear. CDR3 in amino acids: CASSLTAGSNTEAFF. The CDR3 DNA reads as TGTGCCAGCAGCTTAACGGCGGGGTCCAACACTGAAGCTTTCTTT.